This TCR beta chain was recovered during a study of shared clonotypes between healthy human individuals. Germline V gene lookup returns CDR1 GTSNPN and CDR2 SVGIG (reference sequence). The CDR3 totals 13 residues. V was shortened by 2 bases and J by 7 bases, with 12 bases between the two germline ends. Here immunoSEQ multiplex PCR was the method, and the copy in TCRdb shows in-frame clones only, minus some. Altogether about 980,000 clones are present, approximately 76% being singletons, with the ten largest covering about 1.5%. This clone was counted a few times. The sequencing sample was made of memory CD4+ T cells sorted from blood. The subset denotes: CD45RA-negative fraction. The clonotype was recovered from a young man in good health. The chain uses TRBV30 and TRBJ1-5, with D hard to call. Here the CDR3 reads CAWSSEGRQPQHF. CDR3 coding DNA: TGTGCCTGGAGTTCAGAGGGAAGGCAGCCCCAGCATTTT.